The 29 T cell receptor beta chains below all came from one sample that was sequenced in a study of human T cells and chemical hapten exposure (dated by TCRdb to the early 2020s). Sample time point, as interpreted from the label and publication: pre-sensitization, week 0. The intended sense of this specimen's treatment or condition label: therapeutic diphenylcyclopropenone sensitization with weekly scalp DPC. Receptor libraries were prepared by RACE. Data came from a NextSeq 500. TCRdb handled the public reads itself, with Q25 trimming in fastp and clone calling in MiXCR, and kept productive beta chains. Here each entry gathers all rows of one CDR3 protein and keeps the most common genes and DNA. The sample yields 300,000 to 400,000 distinct CDR3 sequences; 4.5% to 5.5% were counted once. 2.5% to 3% of the sample is held by the ten biggest clonotypes. The starting material was whole blood, obtained in connection with sensitization to the hapten diphenylcyclopropenone (DPC). The source is a woman aged 45-65 years with alopecia areata. Some clones in this sample may be carry-over from other donors' samples.

This clonotype was observed many times. V usage is TRBV11-2 and J usage is TRBJ2-7; no definite D call. V lost 3 bases and J 1 base, leaving 10 bases between the germline ends. This CDR3 is 14 amino acids long. Per germline, CDR1 SGHAT and CDR2 FQNNGV. CDR3 protein: CASSLTPGSYEQYF. The DNA of the CDR3 is TGTGCCAGCAGCTTGACGCCCGGTTCCTACGAGCAGTACTTC. The complete variable domain, with remaining parts taken from reference TRBV11-2 and TRBJ2-7, reads EAGVAQSPRYKIIEKRQSVAFWCNPISGHATLYWYQQILGQGPKLLIQFQNNGVVDDSQLPKDRFSAERLKGVDSTLKIQPAKLEDSAVYLCASSLTPGSYEQYFGPGTRLTVT.

This clonotype appeared many times. The J gene is TRBJ2-7, the V gene TRBV20-1; TRBD1 matches at 7 bases. V dropped 6 bases and J dropped 3; count of bases not matched to a gene: 8. The germline V gene encodes CDR1 DFQATT and CDR2 SNEGSKA (reference sequence). The length of the CDR3 is 13 residues. CDR3 residues: CSAVTGILYEQYF. The CDR3 nucleotides are TGCAGTGCCGTGACAGGGATTCTCTACGAGCAGTACTTC.

This clonotype appeared a few times. The chain recombines TRBV7-9 with TRBJ2-7; D is perhaps TRBD2 (6 bases). V was clipped by 4 bases and J by 3 bases, with 13 bases between them. The CDR3 is 14 residues long. In germline, CDR1 is SEHNR, CDR2 FQNEAQ (reference sequence). The CDR3 sequence is CASSSTGGYYEQYF. In nucleotides, the CDR3 is TGTGCCAGCAGCTCTACCGGGGGTTACTACGAGCAGTACTTC.

This clonotype showed up many times. The V call is TRBV12-5, the J call TRBJ1-1; D is uncertain. CDR1 is LGHNT, CDR2 FRNRAP, per germline. Deletions cut 6 bases from V and 4 bases from J, with 12 bases between. CDR3 size: 13 residues. The CDR3 DNA reads TGTGCTAGTGGGGAGGGAGTCGGCACTGAAGCTTTCTTT. As protein: CASGEGVGTEAFF.

The V gene is TRBV29-1, the J gene TRBJ2-4; D is undetermined. The germline gives CDR1 SQVTM, CDR2 ANQGSEA. V shed 5 bases and J shed 5 bases, with 7 bases lying between them. The CDR3 length is 11 residues. DNA for the CDR3: TGCAGCGTTCTCCGGGAAAACATTCAGTACTTC. Protein sequence: CSVLRENIQYF.

This clonotype was seen more than once but under ten times. The J gene is TRBJ1-1, the V gene TRBV6-5; D gene uncertain. This CDR3 has 16 residues. Germline CDR1 and CDR2: MNHEY and SVGAGI. V was shortened by 7 bases and J by 0 bases, with 18 bases between the two germline ends. The CDR3 spells CASTNRPDPVNTEAFF. CDR3 coding DNA: TGTGCCAGCACAAACCGGCCAGACCCCGTGAACACTGAAGCTTTCTTT.

This clonotype was recorded at least ten times. DNA for the CDR3: TGTGCCAGCAGTTTTACTTTGGAAGATGAGCAGTTCTTC. It yields the protein CASSFTLEDEQFF. V usage is TRBV12-3 or TRBV12-4 and J usage is TRBJ2-1, with D unclear. Trimming stripped 3 bases from V and 8 bases from J, with 11 bases between. The CDR3 spans 13 residues.

This clonotype was counted only a few times. This rearrangement joins TRBV27 to TRBJ2-5; 8 nucleotides match TRBD1. Unmatched junction bases numbered 7, after V lost 3 bases and J lost 7 bases. This CDR3 spans 14 amino acids. Looked up from germline, CDR1 is MNHEY and CDR2 is SMNVEV (reference sequence). This CDR3 is CASSFGQGWGTQYF. CDR3 DNA sequence: TGTGCCAGCAGTTTCGGACAGGGATGGGGGACCCAGTACTTC.

V and J are TRBV7-9 and TRBJ2-7; perhaps TRBD1 as D (6 bases). Germline values: CDR1 SEHNR, CDR2 FQNEAQ (reference sequence). V was trimmed by 3 bases and J by 1 base, leaving 16 bases between them. CDR3 length equals 16 residues. The CDR3 DNA sequence: TGTGCCAGCAGCTTGCTAGGGGGTGACCAGTCCTACGAGCAGTACTTC. This encodes CASSLLGGDQSYEQYF.

In nucleotides, the CDR3 is TGTGCCAGCTCACCAGCCAGAGGCGTAAACTCCTACAATGAGCAGTTCTTC. Amino acid sequence: CASSPARGVNSYNEQFF. The rearrangement joins TRBV18 to TRBJ2-1; no clear D. Looked up from germline, CDR1 is KGHSH and CDR2 is LQKENI. The CDR3 runs to 17 residues. The V gene lost 2 bases and the J gene lost 0 bases, with 14 bases spanning the gap.

V usage is TRBV11-3 and J usage is TRBJ2-1; 7 bases line up with TRBD1. Trimming took 1 base from V and 2 from J; bases not matched to a gene: 2. The germline V gene has CDR1 SGHNT and CDR2 YENEEA. The CDR3 runs to 15 residues. The CDR3 reads CASSLAGTAYNEQFF. DNA of the CDR3: TGTGCCAGCAGCTTAGCCGGGACAGCCTACAATGAGCAGTTCTTC.

CDR3 in amino acids: CASSLAGAVDTEAFF. DNA for the CDR3: TGTGCCAGCAGCTTAGCAGGGGCCGTAGACACTGAAGCTTTCTTT. J is TRBJ1-1 and V is TRBV7-8, with D perhaps matching TRBD1 (5 bases). V lost 0 bases and J 3 bases, leaving 11 bases between the germline ends. The CDR3 length is 15 residues. Per germline, CDR1 SGHVS and CDR2 FQNEAQ. The variable domain in full, with the rest retrieved from reference TRBV7-8 and TRBJ1-1, is GAGVSQSPRYKVAKRGQDVALRCDPISGHVSLFWYQQALGQGPEFLTYFQNEAQLDKSGLPSDRFFAERPEGSVSTLKIQRTQQEDSAVYLCASSLAGAVDTEAFFGQGTRLTVV.

The V call is TRBV12-3 or TRBV12-4, the J call TRBJ1-1, with a weak D call TRBD1 (5 bases). The V end lost 4 bases, the J end lost 11 bases, and 11 bases lay between the germline ends. This CDR3 has 11 amino acids. The CDR3 sequence is CASSYGGWAFF. In DNA, the CDR3 is TGTGCCAGCAGTTACGGGGGTTGGGCTTTCTTT.

Only a few counts were recorded for this clonotype. This chain uses TRBV5-6 with TRBJ2-3, with 9 bases identical to TRBD2. J lost 13 bases, V lost 2 bases, and 5 bases had no gene match. The CDR3 totals 12 residues. CDR1 and CDR2 (germline): SGHDT, YYEEEE. The CDR3, as DNA: TGTGCCAGCAGCTTCCTCCAGCGGGGGGAGTATTTT. This sequence encodes CASSFLQRGEYF.

This clonotype was counted at least ten times. The rearrangement joins TRBV9 to TRBJ1-2; 7 bases agree with TRBD1. With V trimmed by 0 bases and J by 2 bases, 1 base remained unmatched. Per the germline V gene, CDR1 is SGDLS and CDR2 is YYNGEE. CDR3 length: 14 amino acids. This CDR3 is CASSVGGGNYGYTF. The CDR3 nucleotides read TGTGCCAGCAGCGTAGGAGGGGGCAACTATGGCTACACCTTC.

V gene TRBV7-2 combines with J gene TRBJ2-1; D tentatively fits TRBD1 or TRBD2 (5 bases each). V dropped 3 bases and J dropped 3 bases, with 12 bases sitting between them. Germline CDR1 SGHTA, CDR2 FQGNSA. The CDR3 sequence is 15 residues long. This CDR3 is CASSFLGEYYNEQFF. The CDR3 DNA reads TGTGCCAGCAGCTTCCTGGGGGAGTACTACAATGAGCAGTTCTTC. Variable domain in full (rest from reference TRBV7-2 and TRBJ2-1): GAGVSQSPSNKVTEKGKDVELRCDPISGHTALYWYRQSLGQGLEFLIYFQGNSAPDKSGLPSDRFSAERTGGSVSTLTIQRTQQEDSAVYLCASSFLGEYYNEQFFGPGTRLTVL.

The chain employs TRBV5-1 and TRBJ2-2; TRBD2 aligns across 7 bases. CDR1 and CDR2 (germline): SGHRS, YFSETQ. CDR3 length equals 12 residues. The junction had 4 bases not matched to a gene; V was cut back by 7 bases and J by 7 bases. CDR3 amino acids: CASGSGNGELFF. The CDR3 DNA follows: TGCGCCAGCGGGAGCGGGAACGGGGAGCTGTTTTTT.

The CDR3 nucleotides read TGTGCCAGCAGCGCCTCTGCAGGGGCTGGAAACACCATATATTTT. Encoded protein: CASSASAGAGNTIYF. The chain recombines TRBV6-1 with TRBJ1-3; D is possibly TRBD1 (6 bases). The ends were cut back, 6 bases at V and 2 bases at J, with 14 bases in the middle. Germline assignment: CDR1 MNHNS and CDR2 SASEGT. There are 15 residues in the CDR3.

This clonotype was recorded at least ten times. The rearrangement links TRBV12-3 or TRBV12-4 to TRBJ2-3, with 12 bases that match TRBD2. The ends lost 4 bases at V and 3 bases at J; junction bases unmatched: 5. This CDR3 is built from 16 residues. In DNA form, the CDR3 reads TGTGCCAGCAGTTCTAGACTAGCGGGGGAGACAGATACGCAGTATTTT. Residues: CASSSRLAGETDTQYF.

This clonotype was recorded at least ten times. The chain couples TRBV28 to TRBJ1-1; no clear D gene. Deletions cut 3 bases from V and 3 bases from J, with 11 bases between. CDR1 is MDHEN, CDR2 SYDVKM, per germline. This CDR3 has 14 residues. The CDR3: CASSLYRGYTEAFF. The CDR3 DNA reads TGTGCCAGCAGTTTGTACCGCGGGTACACTGAAGCTTTCTTT.

This clonotype came up many times. V gene TRBV5-6 combines with J gene TRBJ2-7; the D is unclear. The V end was cut by 0 bases, the J end by 5 bases, with 6 bases between. This CDR3 comprises 12 residues. CDR1 is SGHDT, CDR2 YYEEEE, per germline. CDR3 amino acids: CASSLGSHEQYF. The CDR3, as DNA: TGTGCCAGCAGCTTGGGAAGCCACGAGCAGTACTTC.

This clonotype was detected many times. This chain uses TRBV28 with TRBJ2-7; TRBD1 matches 10 bases. Germline V gene data show CDR1 as MDHEN and CDR2 as SYDVKM. This CDR3 spans 15 amino acids. With V trimmed by 5 bases and J by 4 bases, 8 bases remained unmatched. The CDR3 region is CASSSARTGGYEQYF. The CDR3 DNA is TGTGCCAGCAGTAGTGCCCGGACAGGGGGATACGAGCAGTACTTC. The whole variable domain, filled in from reference TRBV28 and TRBJ2-7, reads DVKVTQSSRYLVKRTGEKVFLECVQDMDHENMFWYRQDPGLGLRLIYFSYDVKMKEKGDIPEGYSVSREKKERFSLILESASTNQTSMYLCASSSARTGGYEQYFGPGTRLTVT.

This clonotype was recorded many times. The chain joins TRBV12-3 or TRBV12-4 to TRBJ2-1, with 10 positions matching TRBD1. This CDR3 is 13 amino acids long. Germline trimming cut 6 bases from V and 8 bases from J; bases unmatched to any gene: 4. The CDR3 sequence: CASRGQGEHEQFF. Here the CDR3 DNA reads TGTGCCAGCAGAGGACAGGGGGAGCATGAGCAGTTCTTC.

This clonotype has at least ten counts. CDR3 in amino acids: CASNPAGGTREQYF. In nucleotides, the CDR3 is TGTGCCAGCAATCCCGCAGGGGGAACTAGGGAGCAGTACTTC. The V gene is TRBV12-3 or TRBV12-4, the J gene TRBJ2-7; 7 positions match TRBD1. V trimming: 7 bases; J trimming: 7 bases; junction bases outside the gene matches: 13. The CDR3 length is 14 residues.

This clonotype was recorded a few times. The CDR3 here is CSARDGKGSYNEQFF. In nucleotides, the CDR3 is TGCAGTGCTAGAGACGGGAAGGGCTCCTACAATGAGCAGTTCTTC. The rearrangement links TRBV20-1 to TRBJ2-1, with D perhaps matching TRBD2 (5 bases). The CDR3 loop spans 15 amino acids. CDR1 is DFQATT, CDR2 SNEGSKA, per germline (reference sequence). The germline V and J ends were trimmed by 0 bases and 0 bases, with 9 bases remaining between them.

The gene calls are TRBV11-2 and TRBJ2-3; D is possibly TRBD2 (5 bases). The V end was cut by 1 base, the J end by 2 bases, with 13 bases between. There are 16 residues in the CDR3. CDR1 is SGHAT and CDR2 is FQNNGV in the germline V gene. CDR3 DNA: TGTGCCAGCAGCTTAGCAGGCCGGGGTGACACAGATACGCAGTATTTT. Translating gives CASSLAGRGDTDTQYF.

This clonotype was seen ten or more times. The chain joins TRBV12-3 or TRBV12-4 to TRBJ2-1; perhaps TRBD2 as D (7 bases). Deletions cut 3 bases from V and 8 bases from J, with 17 bases between. This CDR3 contains 15 residues. CDR3 nucleotide sequence: TGTGCCAGCAGTTTCCGGGGGGCCCCTACGGATGAGCAGTTCTTC. Its protein product is CASSFRGAPTDEQFF.

This clonotype turned up a few times. The chain joins TRBV6-2 or TRBV6-3 to TRBJ2-6, with 7 bases that match TRBD2. The CDR3 is made up of 16 amino acids. The V and J ends lost 6 bases and 1 base, in that order; junction bases with no gene match: 6. Germline V CDR1 and CDR2: MNHEY, SVGEGT. In DNA, the CDR3 is TGTGCCAGCAGGAGATTCGGGGGGTCTGGGGCCAACGTCCTGACTTTC. As protein: CASRRFGGSGANVLTF.

Many counts were recorded for this clonotype. The V and J genes are TRBV27 and TRBJ2-7; TRBD1 is a possible D gene (5 bases). The CDR3 runs 14 residues. V was shortened by 8 bases and J by 2 bases, with 16 bases between the two germline ends. Germline assignment: CDR1 MNHEY and CDR2 SMNVEV (reference sequence). Here the CDR3 DNA reads TGTGCCAGCCGCTGGGCCAGGGCACCCTACGAGCAGTACTTC. Protein product: CASRWARAPYEQYF.